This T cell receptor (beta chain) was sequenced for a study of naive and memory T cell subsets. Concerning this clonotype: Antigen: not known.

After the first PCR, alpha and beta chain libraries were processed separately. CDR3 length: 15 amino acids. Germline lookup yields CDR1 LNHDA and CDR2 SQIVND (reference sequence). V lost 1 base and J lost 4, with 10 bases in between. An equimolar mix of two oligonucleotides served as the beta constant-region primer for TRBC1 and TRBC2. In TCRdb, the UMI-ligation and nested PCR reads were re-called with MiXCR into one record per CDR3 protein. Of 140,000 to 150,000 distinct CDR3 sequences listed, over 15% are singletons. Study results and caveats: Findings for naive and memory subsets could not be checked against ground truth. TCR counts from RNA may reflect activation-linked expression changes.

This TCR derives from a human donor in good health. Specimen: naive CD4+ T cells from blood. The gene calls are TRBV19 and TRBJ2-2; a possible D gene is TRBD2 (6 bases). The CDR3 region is CASSIVGTSTGELFF. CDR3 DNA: TGTGCCAGTAGTATAGTAGGGACTTCCACCGGGGAGCTGTTTTTT.